A selection of T cell receptor beta chains follows, all from one sample in a study of breast tumors, draining lymph nodes, adjacent tissues. TCRdb re-derived calls from the multiplex PCR reads in MiXCR, one entry per CDR3 protein. The data hold fewer than 200,000 distinct CDR3 sequences, with 30% to 35% observed a single time. Sequencing was done on a sample of axillary lymph node tissue. Every receptor here comes from a female donor with breast cancer. Some clones in this sample may be carry-over from other donors' samples. CDR3s include the opening cysteine and the closing phenylalanine or tryptophan. D genes are given only for firm matches. Clone size is stated in some rows and not others, as once, few, many or a class when expanded.

j_call,d_call,v_call,clone_size,cdr3_aa,cdr3_nt
TRBJ1-4,.,TRBV12-5,many,CASGLGTSDEKLFF,TGTGCTAGTGGTTTAGGGACATCGGATGAAAAACTGTTTTTT
TRBJ2-7,.,TRBV11-1,.,CASSLVLGGPEEQYF,TGTGCCAGCAGCTTAGTGCTCGGAGGTCCTGAAGAGCAGTACTTC
TRBJ2-7,TRBD1,TRBV20-1,.,CSASTGTGPGELYF,TGCAGTGCTAGCACCGGGACAGGGCCCGGGGAGCTGTACTTC
TRBJ2-7,TRBD1,TRBV12-3/TRBV12-4,.,CASSSSRTGRFYEQYF,TGTGCCAGCAGCTCGTCGAGGACAGGGAGGTTCTACGAGCAGTACTTC
TRBJ2-7,TRBD2,TRBV19,many,CASSWTSSSYEQYF,TGTGCCAGTAGCTGGACTAGCTCTTCCTACGAGCAGTACTTC
TRBJ1-2,.,TRBV9,many,CASRGVAGYTF,TGTGCCAGCAGGGGGGTGGCTGGCTACACCTTC
TRBJ1-2,.,TRBV6-2/TRBV6-3,.,CASSHSDMNYGYTF,TGTGCCAGCAGTCACTCCGACATGAACTATGGCTACACCTTC
TRBJ2-7,.,TRBV9,.,CANEFSSYEQYF,TGTGCTAATGAGTTTAGCTCCTACGAGCAGTACTTC
TRBJ2-7,TRBD2,TRBV20-1,many,CSARRTGGAVGYEQYF,TGCAGTGCTAGGAGGACGGGGGGGGCCGTAGGCTACGAGCAGTACTTC
TRBJ1-4,.,TRBV7-7,many,CASSFRDPINEKLFF,TGTGCTAGCAGCTTCCGGGACCCCATTAATGAAAAACTGTTTTTT